The clone carrying this T cell receptor (beta chain) was seen a handful of times. The CDR3 is cut off 3 residues early in the read; its end comes from the germline J gene. This sample was taken from a study of T cell clonality in common variable immunodeficiency. This table comes from immunoSEQ multiplex PCR, and its TCRdb copy is limited to in-frame clones, with some not included. This set yields 50,000 to 60,000 clones and no singletons; the top ten hold approximately 5.5%. J was trimmed by 4 bases and V by 5 bases; bases with no gene match: 8. This CDR3 has 15 amino acids. Germline CDR1 SNHLY, CDR2 FYNNEI.

The sample comprised peripheral blood mononuclear cells. The receptor's source is a person between 18 and 75 years old in good health. V is TRBV2 and J is TRBJ2-1; TRBD1 matches 7 bases. The CDR3 bases that were read are TGTGCCAGCAGTCATGAAGCAGGGGGTTACAATGAG. Protein product: CASSHEAGGYNE. The CDR3 in its entirety is CASSHEAGGYNEQFF.